This T cell receptor beta chain was observed in a study of cytomegalovirus exposure and HLA in healthy donors. Study context: In an earlier analysis, around 120 million unique TCR beta sequences were found from 150 million to 200 million T cells.

The donors were healthy bone marrow donors. Trimming removed 6 bases from V and 8 bases from J; junction bases left unmatched: 9. The germline CDR1 and CDR2 sequences are LNHDA and SQIVND (reference sequence). CDR3 length equals 14 residues. Study conclusions and caveats: It was likely that a cluster of highly shared sequence variants was a sequencing artifact.

PCR involved 60 Vbeta and 13 Jbeta primers. The protocol was immunoSEQ multiplex PCR, while the TCRdb copy is restricted to in-frame clones and leaves out a portion. The sample lists 150,000 to 200,000 clones, 60% to 85% occurring once. A single count supports this clone. Its target is not known. The chain combines TRBV19 with TRBJ2-1, with 8 bases that match TRBD2. This TCR derives from a woman in her forties in good health and CMV-seronegative. Sequences were obtained from PBMCs. The CDR3 DNA follows: TGTGCCAGTAGGGCCAGCGGGAGTTTCTATGAGCAGTTCTTC. It is translated as CASRASGSFYEQFF.